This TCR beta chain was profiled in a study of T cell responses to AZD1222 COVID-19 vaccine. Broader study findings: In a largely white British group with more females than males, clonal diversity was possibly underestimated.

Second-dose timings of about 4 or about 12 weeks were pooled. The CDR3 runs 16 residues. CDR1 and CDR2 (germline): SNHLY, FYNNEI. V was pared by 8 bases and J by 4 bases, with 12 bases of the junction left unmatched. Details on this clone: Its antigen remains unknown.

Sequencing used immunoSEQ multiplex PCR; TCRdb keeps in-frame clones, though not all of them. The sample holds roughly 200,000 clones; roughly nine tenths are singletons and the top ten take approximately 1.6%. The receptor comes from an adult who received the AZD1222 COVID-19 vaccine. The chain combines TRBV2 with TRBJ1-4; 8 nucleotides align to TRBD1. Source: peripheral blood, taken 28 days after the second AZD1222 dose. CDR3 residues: CASRRTTGGFNEKLFF. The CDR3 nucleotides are TGTGCCAGCCGAAGGACCACAGGGGGGTTTAATGAAAAACTGTTTTTT.